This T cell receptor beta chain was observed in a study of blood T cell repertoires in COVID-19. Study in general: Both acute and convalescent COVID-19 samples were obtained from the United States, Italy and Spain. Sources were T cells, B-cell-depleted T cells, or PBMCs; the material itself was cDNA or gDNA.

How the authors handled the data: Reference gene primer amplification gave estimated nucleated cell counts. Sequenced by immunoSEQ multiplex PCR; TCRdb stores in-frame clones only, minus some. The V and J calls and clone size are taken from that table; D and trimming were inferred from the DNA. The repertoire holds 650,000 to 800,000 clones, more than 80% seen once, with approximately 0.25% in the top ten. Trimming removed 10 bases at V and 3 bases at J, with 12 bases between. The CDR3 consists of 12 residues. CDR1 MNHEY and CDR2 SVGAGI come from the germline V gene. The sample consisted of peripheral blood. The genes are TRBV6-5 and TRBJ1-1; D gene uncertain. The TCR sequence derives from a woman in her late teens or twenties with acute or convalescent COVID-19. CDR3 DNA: TGTGCCACAAAAGGCGGTTACACTGAAGCTTTCTTT. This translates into CATKGGYTEAFF.